These T cell receptor beta chains were read from a single sample in a study of beta chain features in type 1 diabetes. The repertoire was sequenced with immunoSEQ multiplex PCR; TCRdb's copy has only in-frame clones and lacks some. The table shows about 290,000 clones, with under 8.5% occurring only once. The sequenced material came from central memory CD4+ T cells from blood. The receptors were sampled from a woman between 18 and 29 years old in good health. Each CDR3 is given with its conserved first and last residue.

j_call v_call cdr3_aa
TRBJ1-4 TRBV6-1 CASSGQHRGKNEKLFF
TRBJ1-4 TRBV2 CASSDGGQGWGSSEKLFF
TRBJ2-3 TRBV14 CASSQAAGGASMAQYF
TRBJ1-5 TRBV15 CATSRDGRINQPQHF
TRBJ1-1 TRBV18 CASSPSGQGFMNTEAFF
TRBJ2-2 TRBV7-7 CASSPRSIAGELFF
TRBJ1-5 TRBV21-1 CASSSTGAGCSNQPQHF
TRBJ1-6 TRBV5-4 CASSLGFGSPLHF
TRBJ1-1 TRBV5-1 CASSLEIPNTEAFF
TRBJ1-2 TRBV25-1 CASSDSRYGYTF
TRBJ1-6 TRBV6-5 CASSKQGRDSPLHF
TRBJ1-1 TRBV7-3 CASSPSTLQRGTEAFF
TRBJ1-4 TRBV7-6 CASSLVSGEKLFF
TRBJ1-1 TRBV20-1 CSAYREAEAFF
TRBJ1-2 TRBV4-2 CASSQAAGSNYGYTF
TRBJ2-4 TRBV19 CASSPQRAGENIQYF
TRBJ2-3 TRBV9 CASSVGGGTVSSTDTQYF
TRBJ2-3 TRBV27 CASSGTSGGFTDTQYF
TRBJ2-7 TRBV29-1 CSVETGGRYEQYF
TRBJ2-3 TRBV4-3 CASSQDPKPSTGKTDTQYF
TRBJ2-3 TRBV7-8 CASSLGGQGTDTQYF
TRBJ1-4 TRBV7-9 CASSSEGFF
TRBJ1-5 TRBV5-6 CASSLQGTHNQPQHF
TRBJ2-5 TRBV7-8 CASSLGITRRETQYF
TRBJ1-6 TRBV28 CASSPLLIQRVRSPLHF
TRBJ1-2 TRBV28 CASSAEDYGYTF
TRBJ2-1 TRBV7-3 CASSNRGEQFF
TRBJ1-4 TRBV28 CASSRQGRGTNEKLFF
TRBJ1-2 TRBV7-9 CASSPGTGDYGYTF
TRBJ2-7 TRBV4-3 CASSQDPGLVYEQYF
TRBJ1-1 TRBV4-3 CASSPRADGPNTEAFF
TRBJ2-3 TRBV7-9 CASSLVGTLGRSEYF
TRBJ2-2 TRBV7-6 CASSLSGRNTGELFF
TRBJ2-7 TRBV7-7 CASSLDTGPSYEQYF
TRBJ1-4 TRBV7-9 CASGDRGHTNEKLFF
TRBJ2-5 TRBV19 CASSIAPAVGFQETQYF
TRBJ2-7 TRBV29-1 CSVRDGSYEQYF
TRBJ2-7 TRBV5-1 CASSLLGYEQYF
TRBJ1-5 TRBV6-5 CASSLRGGGNQPQHF
TRBJ1-2 TRBV5-4 CASSLQGSYGYTF
TRBJ2-7 TRBV11-2 CASSLAFYEQYF
TRBJ1-4 TRBV4-2 CASSQERYSELFF
NA TRBV5-1 CASSQDRPYEQYF
TRBJ1-5 TRBV19 CASSPGQISQPQHF
TRBJ1-2 TRBV6-1 CASSSVEGYGYTF
TRBJ1-1 TRBV7-9 CASSLPGPPATFF
TRBJ1-2 TRBV5-1 CASSLSGDYGYTF
TRBJ2-1 TRBV6-6 CASSYGQRPYNEQFF
TRBJ2-2 TRBV29-1 CSVTDGYGELFF
TRBJ1-1 TRBV29-1 CSVAGQGNTEAFF
TRBJ2-2 TRBV7-2 CAREDIANTGELFF
TRBJ2-5 TRBV14 CASSQGGRKETQYF
TRBJ1-2 TRBV30 CAWSAGHRVPNF
TRBJ2-1 TRBV28 CASSFYNEQFF
TRBJ2-1 TRBV2 CASRARYITENEQFF